Listed here are 5 T cell receptor beta chains from one sample, sequenced in a study of cytomegalovirus exposure and HLA in healthy donors (dated by TCRdb to about 2017). Receptor libraries were prepared by the immunoSEQ multiplex PCR assay. The multiplex PCR relied on a mix of 60 forward primers for TCR Vbeta segments and 13 reverse primers for TCR Jbeta segments. TCRdb took over this immuneACCESS table, retaining in-frame rearrangements with V and J assigned. Such tables are incomplete; in checked studies, under half of the missing clones stem from an unresolved V gene, and the remainder is unexplained. For this sample there are more than 75,000 clones; 65% to 80% appear just once. Jointly, the top ten make up 2% to 3% of the sample. What was sequenced was PBMCs. These receptors all come from a man in his thirties or forties in good health and CMV-seronegative.

The chain links TRBV4-1 to TRBJ1-2; 7 bases agree with TRBD1. Germline CDR1 reads MGHRA; CDR2 reads YSYEKL. This CDR3 is 15 amino acids long. V was clipped by 4 bases and J by 2 bases; unmatched bases: 7. CDR3 amino acids: CASSLYRGMNYGYTF. The CDR3 DNA reads TGCGCCAGCAGCCTTTACAGGGGCATGAACTATGGCTACACCTTC.

The rearrangement joins TRBV30 to TRBJ2-2; D might be TRBD1 (5 bases). The CDR3 sequence is 16 residues long. From germline, CDR1 is GTSNPN and CDR2 SVGIG (reference sequence). With 0 bases removed from V and 0 bases from J, the gap between germline ends came to 11 bases. CDR3: CAWSVRGHTNTGELFF. The CDR3 region has the DNA TGTGCCTGGAGTGTACGAGGACATACGAACACCGGGGAGCTGTTTTTT.

The V call is TRBV19, the J call TRBJ2-4; 9 nucleotides agree with TRBD1. After removal of 5 bases from V and 1 base from J, the junction contained 9 bases not matched to a gene. The length of the CDR3 is 17 residues. Germline CDR1 and CDR2: LNHDA and SQIVND (reference sequence). CDR3 in DNA: TGTGCCAGTAGTTCCCCGGGACAGGGTTCGGCCAAAAACATTCAGTACTTC. The encoded protein is CASSSPGQGSAKNIQYF.

The chain links TRBV7-2 to TRBJ2-7, with D maybe TRBD1 (7 bases). This CDR3 has 13 residues. Germline CDR1 SGHTA, CDR2 FQGNSA. V was shortened by 4 bases and J by 7 bases, with 14 bases between the two germline ends. CDR3 nucleotides: TGTGCCAGCAGCTATCCAGGGGGGCAAGAGCAGTACTTC. It codes for CASSYPGGQEQYF.

This chain links TRBV14 with TRBJ1-1; weak D call: TRBD1 (6 bases). V was trimmed by 7 bases and J by 2 bases, leaving 17 bases between them. Germline values: CDR1 SGHDN, CDR2 FVKESK. The CDR3 runs 15 residues. As DNA, the CDR3 is TGTGCCAGCACCCCAGGGGAGATAGCAAACACTGAAGCTTTCTTT. Amino acids: CASTPGEIANTEAFF.